This TCR beta chain emerged from a study of cytomegalovirus exposure and HLA in healthy donors. Regarding the study as a whole: TCR sequences were mostly rare, though some public TCRs occurred in many donors. A list of approximately 150 TCR beta chains associated with cytomegalovirus was given. Reports credit the classifier with highly specific, highly sensitive diagnosis of cytomegalovirus status.

The germline V gene encodes CDR1 SGHTA and CDR2 FQGNSA. The ends lost 1 base at V and 4 bases at J; junction bases unmatched: 9. CDR3 length: 17 residues. Sequencing used immunoSEQ multiplex PCR; TCRdb keeps in-frame clones, though not all of them. The sample has 120,000 or so clones, 95% to 96% seen once. Note on this clone: Its target is not known.

The chain joins TRBV7-2 to TRBJ2-2, with TRBD2 matching 7 bases. The sample consisted of PBMCs. The source is a man aged 18 to 29 in good health and CMV-seronegative. CDR3: CASSLGAGGGRTGELFF. The CDR3 bases are TGTGCCAGCAGCTTAGGAGCGGGCGGGGGTCGCACCGGGGAGCTGTTTTTT.